The 12 T cell receptor beta chains listed next were all sequenced from one sample in a study of shared clonotypes between healthy human individuals. Here immunoSEQ multiplex PCR was the method, and the copy in TCRdb shows in-frame clones only, minus some. The sample contains about 1 million clones, 60% to 80% of which appear only once. Input material: memory CD4+ T cells sorted from blood. Documented subset: CD45RA-negative fraction. The source is a man younger than 30 in good health.

This rearrangement joins TRBV6-5 to TRBJ2-1; perhaps TRBD2 as D (5 bases). This CDR3 is built from 12 residues. Germline V gene lookup returns CDR1 MNHEY and CDR2 SVGAGI. V lost 7 bases and J lost 9, with 13 bases in between. In nucleotides, the CDR3 is TGTGCCAGCATGGACGGCGGGTCTGAGCAGTTCTTC. Encoded protein: CASMDGGSEQFF.

The chain links TRBV5-1 to TRBJ2-1; 8 bases map to TRBD1. Germline-derived CDR1 and CDR2 are SGHRS and YFSETQ. The CDR3 has 15 amino acids. After removal of 1 base from V and 4 bases from J, the junction contained 4 bases not matched to a gene. CDR3 sequence: CASSLYGTGYNEQFF. CDR3 nucleotides: TGCGCCAGCAGCTTGTATGGGACAGGATACAATGAGCAGTTCTTC. The entire variable domain, with the rest obtained from reference TRBV5-1 and TRBJ2-1, is as follows: KAGVTQTPRYLIKTRGQQVTLSCSPISGHRSVSWYQQTPGQGLQFLFEYFSETQRNKGNFPGRFSGRQFSNSRSEMNVSTLELGDSALYLCASSLYGTGYNEQFFGPGTRLTVL.

J is TRBJ1-6 and V is TRBV6-1; D gene ambiguous. Germline V gene data show CDR1 as MNHNS and CDR2 as SASEGT. Trimming took 4 bases from V and 5 from J, leaving 9 bases between them. The CDR3 is 14 residues long. This CDR3 reads CASSVKGDNSPLHF. CDR3 DNA sequence: TGTGCCAGCAGTGTCAAGGGAGATAATTCACCCCTCCACTTT.

The chain carries TRBV6-1 and TRBJ1-5; 9 bases are a match to TRBD1. Losses at the gene ends were 6 bases for V and 7 bases for J; bases not matched to a gene: 4. Germline CDR1 is MNHNS and CDR2 is SASEGT. The CDR3 covers 13 residues. Written as DNA, the CDR3 is TGTGCCAGCAGGACAGGGGGATTGCAGCCCCAGCATTTT. Translated, it gives CASRTGGLQPQHF.

The rearrangement links TRBV10-3 to TRBJ1-2; D not certain. The V gene's germline CDR1 is ENHRY and CDR2 SYGVKD. V lost 4 bases, J lost 0 bases, and 9 bases lay in between. The CDR3 totals 14 residues. The DNA for the CDR3 is TGTGCCATCAGTGCAGACGCAACTAACTATGGCTACACCTTC. This gives the protein CAISADATNYGYTF.

J is TRBJ1-4 and V is TRBV20-1; D unresolved. The V end was cut by 5 bases, the J end by 4 bases, with 5 bases between. The CDR3 loop spans 11 amino acids. Germline values: CDR1 DFQATT, CDR2 SNEGSKA (reference sequence). The DNA of the CDR3 is TGCAGTGCTGCCCATAATGAAAAACTGTTTTTT. Translated, it gives CSAAHNEKLFF.

The chain joins TRBV11-3 to TRBJ2-2, with 8 nucleotides matching TRBD1. The germline gives CDR1 SGHNT, CDR2 YENEEA. The J segment lost 6 bases and the V segment lost 5 bases, leaving 5 bases of the junction unmatched. This CDR3 contains 14 residues. CDR3 sequence reads: CASSQGALAGELFF. The CDR3 bases are TGTGCCAGCAGCCAGGGGGCGCTGGCCGGGGAGCTGTTTTTT.

V and J are TRBV27 and TRBJ2-7; either TRBD1 or TRBD2 may fit D (5 bases each). V shed 3 bases and J shed 2 bases, with 14 bases lying between them. The length of the CDR3 is 15 residues. The V gene's germline CDR1 is MNHEY and CDR2 SMNVEV (reference sequence). CDR3 region: CASSFRWDGAYEQYF. The CDR3 DNA sequence: TGTGCCAGCAGTTTTCGGTGGGACGGCGCCTACGAGCAGTACTTC.

The chain employs TRBV6-6 and TRBJ1-2; D unclear. CDR1 is MNHNY, CDR2 SVGAGI, per germline (reference sequence). With 6 bases removed from V and 3 bases from J, the gap between germline ends came to 14 bases. CDR3 size: 14 residues. The CDR3 is CASSRGGVYYGYTF. CDR3 nucleotide sequence: TGTGCCAGCAGCCGAGGAGGTGTGTACTATGGCTACACCTTC.

V is TRBV7-9 and J is TRBJ1-5; D gene ambiguous. The CDR3 runs 14 residues. Germline V gives CDR1 SEHNR, CDR2 FQNEAQ (reference sequence). The V end lost 4 bases, the J end lost 4 bases, and 11 bases lay between the germline ends. In DNA form, the CDR3 reads TGTGCCAGCAGCTCCGGGAATCAGAATCAGCCCCAGCATTTT. It specifies CASSSGNQNQPQHF. Looking up the rest from reference TRBV7-9 and TRBJ1-5 gives the full variable domain: DTGVSQNPRHKITKRGQNVTFRCDPISEHNRLYWYRQTLGQGPEFLTYFQNEAQLEKSRLLSDRFSAERPKGSFSTLEIQRTEQGDSAMYLCASSSGNQNQPQHFGDGTRLSIL.

The V and J genes are TRBV6-1 and TRBJ1-5, with 8 bases identical to TRBD1. Germline V lookup: CDR1 MNHNS, CDR2 SASEGT. CDR3 size: 14 residues. V dropped 1 base and J dropped 4; count of bases not matched to a gene: 0. The CDR3 is CASSEGTGNQPQHF. In DNA, the CDR3 is TGTGCCAGCAGTGAAGGGACAGGGAATCAGCCCCAGCATTTT.

The J gene is TRBJ2-7, the V gene TRBV4-2; tentatively, D is TRBD2 (5 bases). The CDR3 totals 14 residues. The V end lost 0 bases, the J end lost 6 bases, and 12 bases lay between the germline ends. Looked up from germline, CDR1 is LGHNA and CDR2 is YNFKEQ. This CDR3 is CASSQDTFGSEQYF. The CDR3 DNA sequence: TGTGCCAGCAGCCAAGATACGTTTGGGAGCGAGCAGTACTTC.